The 21 T cell receptor beta chains below all came from one sample that was sequenced in a study of blood T cell repertoires in COVID-19. Sequenced by immunoSEQ multiplex PCR; TCRdb stores in-frame clones only, minus some. The sample comprises about 44,000 clones, around 90% of which are singletons, and approximately 23% rests with the top ten. Sequenced input: peripheral blood. The source of these receptors is a woman older than 75 in a cohort sampled during active or convalescent COVID-19.

The V gene is TRBV7-8, the J gene TRBJ1-6, with D perhaps matching TRBD1 (5 bases). This CDR3 has 14 residues. V was cut by 1 base and J by 7 bases, with 8 bases left in between. The V gene's germline CDR1 is SGHVS and CDR2 FQNEAQ. The CDR3 DNA reads as TGTGCCAGCAGCTTAGAGGGGAGGAATTCACCCCTCCACTTT. Its protein is CASSLEGRNSPLHF.

The chain combines TRBV11-2 with TRBJ2-7; 7 bases map to TRBD2. The CDR3 extends over 14 amino acids. V was clipped by 5 bases and J by 7 bases; unmatched bases: 11. Germline-derived CDR1 and CDR2 are SGHAT and FQNNGV. The DNA of the CDR3 is TGTGCCAGCAGCCAGACTGCGGGAGAGCGTGAGCAGTACTTC. It yields the protein CASSQTAGEREQYF.

The rearrangement uses TRBV11-3 and TRBJ2-7; 10 bases are a match to TRBD2. Germline V CDR1 and CDR2: SGHNT, YENEEA. The CDR3 is made up of 14 amino acids. After removal of 0 bases from V and 6 bases from J, the junction contained 2 bases not matched to a gene. The CDR3 spells CASSLEASGSEQYF. The CDR3 bases are TGTGCCAGCAGCTTAGAGGCTAGCGGGAGCGAGCAGTACTTC.

The CDR3 sequence: CASSGVGQGSYGYTF. DNA of the CDR3: TGTGCCAGCAGTGGGGTTGGACAGGGGTCCTATGGCTACACCTTC. J is TRBJ1-2 and V is TRBV2, with 9 bases lining up with TRBD1. The junction had 7 bases not matched to a gene; V was cut back by 4 bases and J by 4 bases. There are 15 residues in the CDR3. Germline V gene sequence: CDR1 SNHLY, CDR2 FYNNEI.

The chain recombines TRBV5-1 with TRBJ2-3, with a weak D call TRBD1 (5 bases). This CDR3 contains 15 residues. V was cut by 6 bases and J by 5 bases, with 19 bases left in between. Per germline, CDR1 SGHRS and CDR2 YFSETQ. CDR3 sequence reads: CASNKFDSFEDTQYF. The CDR3 nucleotides read TGCGCCAGCAACAAATTCGACAGTTTTGAAGATACGCAGTATTTT.

The chain employs TRBV3-1 (or the pseudogene TRBV3-2) and TRBJ1-1, with TRBD1 identical over 8 bases. The CDR3 has 14 residues. V trimming: 1 base; J trimming: 5 bases; junction bases outside the gene matches: 3. CDR1 LGHDT and CDR2 YNNKEL come from the germline V gene (reference sequence). In nucleotides, the CDR3 is TGTGCCAGCAGCCAAGGGACAGGGACGACTGAAGCTTTCTTT. Its translation: CASSQGTGTTEAFF.

This chain links TRBV4-1 with TRBJ2-1; 7 nucleotides align to TRBD2. The trim removed 2 bases at V and 4 bases at J, leaving 5 bases unmatched. The CDR3 extends over 15 amino acids. Germline lookup yields CDR1 MGHRA and CDR2 YSYEKL. The chain's CDR3 is CASSQMGGGYNEQFF. The CDR3 DNA sequence: TGCGCCAGCAGCCAAATGGGGGGGGGTTACAATGAGCAGTTCTTC.

The genes are TRBV10-3 and TRBJ2-2, with 11 bases matching TRBD2. Looked up from germline, CDR1 is ENHRY and CDR2 is SYGVKD. This CDR3 is built from 15 residues. Unmatched junction bases numbered 4, after V lost 6 bases and J lost 4 bases. DNA of the CDR3: TGTGCCATCAGCGAGGGGACTAGCGGCACCGGGGAGCTGTTTTTT. Translation gives CAISEGTSGTGELFF.

This clone was counted once. The CDR3 DNA reads TGTGCCAGTAGTCCTACTGGGGGGAGCACTGAAGCTTTCTTT. It yields the protein CASSPTGGSTEAFF. V and J are TRBV19 and TRBJ1-1, with a tentative D call TRBD1 (5 bases). Between the trimmed V and J ends, which lost 5 bases and 4 bases, there was a span of 14 bases. The CDR3 spans 14 residues. Germline assignment: CDR1 LNHDA and CDR2 SQIVND (reference sequence).

This clone was counted once. This chain uses TRBV6-5 with TRBJ2-5; TRBD1 might be the D (6 bases). Per the germline V gene, CDR1 is MNHEY and CDR2 is SVGAGI. CDR3 size: 15 residues. Trimming pared 2 bases from V and 2 bases from J, leaving 12 bases between. The CDR3 DNA is TGTGCCAGCAGTTACCTGGCAGGGGAACAAGAGACCCAGTACTTC. Encoded protein: CASSYLAGEQETQYF.

This chain connects TRBV13 to TRBJ2-5; D ambiguous. This CDR3 spans 15 amino acids. The germline gives CDR1 PRHDT, CDR2 FYEKMQ (reference sequence). Between the trimmed V and J ends, which lost 5 bases and 0 bases, there was a span of 13 bases. CDR3 DNA: TGTGCCAGCAGCAACCCCGGCAGGTACCAAGAGACCCAGTACTTC. This encodes CASSNPGRYQETQYF.

This clone was seen a few times. The chain recombines TRBV6-6 with TRBJ1-5; 8 positions agree with TRBD1. Germline CDR1 reads MNHNY; CDR2 reads SVGAGI (reference sequence). This CDR3 is 14 amino acids long. The junction had 7 bases not matched to a gene; V was cut back by 7 bases and J by 5 bases. The CDR3 is CASTPTGADQPQHF. In DNA form, the CDR3 reads TGTGCCAGCACCCCGACAGGGGCCGATCAGCCCCAGCATTTT.

This sequence joins TRBV7-6 and TRBJ1-6, with D perhaps matching TRBD1 (6 bases). The CDR3 is 17 amino acids. The germline V gene has CDR1 SGHVS and CDR2 FNYEAQ. V was cut by 5 bases and J by 14 bases, with 28 bases left in between. The CDR3 coding sequence is TGTGCCAGCAGCCACGAGGTGGGACATACTAAATTCAAGGCCCTCCACTTT. Translating gives CASSHEVGHTKFKALHF.

The CDR3 nucleotides are TGCGCCAGCAGCTCAACGGGACAGGGGTTCCAAAAACTGTTTTTT. Its translation is CASSSTGQGFQKLFF. This chain joins TRBV5-1 and TRBJ1-4; the match to TRBD1 covers 10 bases. The CDR3 is 15 residues long. Per germline, CDR1 SGHRS and CDR2 YFSETQ. V shed 3 bases and J 9 bases; nucleotides not matched to a gene: 8.

The chain recombines TRBV7-9 with TRBJ1-2; TRBD1 might be the D (5 bases). Germline-derived CDR1 and CDR2 are SEHNR and FQNEAQ (reference sequence). This CDR3 contains 16 residues. V was clipped by 1 base and J by 1 base, with 13 bases between them. The CDR3 spells CASSLVVLDNNYGYTF. Written as DNA, the CDR3 is TGTGCCAGCAGCTTAGTTGTGTTGGACAATAACTATGGCTACACCTTC.

The genes are TRBV12-3 or TRBV12-4 and TRBJ2-2; the D is unclear. The length of the CDR3 is 13 residues. Trimming took off 6 bases at V and 9 bases at J, with 14 bases between the two ends. The CDR3 nucleotides are TGTGCCAGCAGGCTAGACGGCAGATGGGAGCTGTTTTTT. Translation: CASRLDGRWELFF.

The genes are TRBV29-1 and TRBJ1-1, with D perhaps matching TRBD1 (5 bases). The V end lost 6 bases, the J end lost 1 base, and 12 bases lay between the germline ends. The germline V gene has CDR1 SQVTM and CDR2 ANQGSEA. This CDR3 is built from 13 residues. CDR3 residues: CSVRGGANTEAFF. The CDR3 DNA is TGCAGCGTCCGAGGCGGGGCGAACACTGAAGCTTTCTTT.

This chain joins TRBV7-9 and TRBJ1-1; a weak D match, TRBD1 (6 bases). The germline CDR1 and CDR2 sequences are SEHNR and FQNEAQ (reference sequence). The CDR3 spans 13 residues. V was clipped by 6 bases and J by 8 bases, with 16 bases between them. This CDR3 reads CASSKETGTEAFF. As DNA, the CDR3 is TGTGCCAGCAGTAAAGAGACCGGGACAGAAGCTTTCTTT.

The gene calls are TRBV2 and TRBJ2-1, with TRBD2 as a possible D gene (7 bases). CDR3 length equals 17 residues. Per germline, CDR1 SNHLY and CDR2 FYNNEI. V shed 6 bases and J shed 5 bases, with 23 bases lying between them. The CDR3 here is CASRGGLAALRNNEQFF. In DNA form, the CDR3 reads TGTGCCAGCAGGGGGGGGCTAGCGGCCCTTCGGAACAATGAGCAGTTCTTC. Variable domain in full (rest from reference TRBV2 and TRBJ2-1): EPEVTQTPSHQVTQMGQEVILRCVPISNHLYFYWYRQILGQKVEFLVSFYNNEISEKSEIFDDQFSVERPDGSNFTLKIRSTKLEDSAMYFCASRGGLAALRNNEQFFGPGTRLTVL.

The CDR3, as DNA: TGCGCCAGCAGCCAATTGGGCCCCAATAGTGAAAAACTGTTTTTT. As protein: CASSQLGPNSEKLFF. The J gene is TRBJ1-4, the V gene TRBV4-1; no definite D call. CDR3 length: 15 amino acids. In germline, CDR1 is MGHRA, CDR2 YSYEKL. Trimming took off 2 bases at V and 7 bases at J, with 14 bases between the two ends.

The chain employs TRBV11-3 and TRBJ2-3; no clear D gene. Trimming took 1 base from V and 2 from J, leaving 7 bases between them. The CDR3 consists of 14 residues. From germline, CDR1 is SGHNT and CDR2 YENEEA. DNA for the CDR3: TGTGCCAGCAGCTTAGGGCTTAACACAGATACGCAGTATTTT. Its protein is CASSLGLNTDTQYF. Looking up the rest from reference TRBV11-3 and TRBJ2-3 gives the full variable domain: EAGVVQSPRYKIIEKKQPVAFWCNPISGHNTLYWYLQNLGQGPELLIRYENEEAVDDSQLPKDRFSAERLKGVDSTLKIQPAELGDSAVYLCASSLGLNTDTQYFGPGTRLTVL.